These 17 T cell receptor beta chains share one sample of origin, sequenced in a study of type 1 regulatory T cells. In TCRdb, the reads were re-called with MiXCR into one record per CDR3 protein. Among 65,000 to 80,000 distinct CDR3 sequences listed, roughly 20% were seen once. These TCRs' antigens remain unknown. Overall study results and limits: Tr1 cells had a more restricted TCR repertoire than non-Tr1 cells.

Sequenced sample: cultured type 1 regulatory T (Tr1) cells, either the whole culture or a sorted fraction (not recorded which). The receptors here all came from a human donor in good health.

CDR3 in amino acids: CASSTVGDTEAFF. The CDR3, as DNA: TGCGCCAGCAGCACGGTGGGGGACACTGAAGCTTTCTTT. The V gene is TRBV5-1, the J gene TRBJ1-1; a weak D match, TRBD1 (5 bases). CDR1 is SGHRS, CDR2 YFSETQ, per germline. The CDR3 has 13 residues. V lost 4 bases to trimming and J lost 3 bases, with 10 bases between them.

This clonotype came up a few times. V and J are TRBV12-3 or TRBV12-4 and TRBJ2-3; a weak D match, TRBD2 (6 bases). This CDR3 contains 13 residues. Trimming took off 3 bases at V and 4 bases at J, with 8 bases between the two ends. CDR3 amino acids: CASSFGGSDTQYF. DNA for the CDR3: TGTGCCAGCAGTTTTGGGGGGTCAGATACGCAGTATTTT.

This clonotype turned up a few times. This chain uses TRBV20-1 with TRBJ1-2; possible D gene TRBD1, 6 bases. The CDR3 sequence is 14 residues long. CDR1 is DFQATT, CDR2 SNEGSKA, per germline (reference sequence). In DNA, the CDR3 is TGCAGACCAATGGACAGCGCCAACCTATATGGCTACACCTTC. Translated, it gives CRPMDSANLYGYTF.

The rearrangement uses TRBV18 and TRBJ2-7; D not certain. This CDR3 is 14 amino acids long. Germline CDR1 and CDR2: KGHSH and LQKENI. The V end lost 3 bases, the J end lost 4 bases, and 13 bases lay between the germline ends. CDR3 nucleotide sequence: TGTGCCAGCTCACCCTCCGTAGGGCAGTACGAGCAGTACTTC. This codes for CASSPSVGQYEQYF.

The V gene is TRBV19, the J gene TRBJ2-7; 8 nucleotides line up with TRBD1. Trimming took 5 bases from V and 7 from J; bases not matched to a gene: 7. The CDR3 covers 13 residues. In germline, CDR1 is LNHDA, CDR2 SQIVND (reference sequence). The CDR3 is CASSGTGFGEQYF. In DNA form, the CDR3 reads TGTGCCAGTAGTGGGACAGGCTTCGGGGAGCAGTACTTC.

This clonotype was observed many times. This chain joins TRBV12-3 or TRBV12-4 and TRBJ2-1, with D unresolved. This CDR3 comprises 11 residues. The V end was cut by 3 bases, the J end by 9 bases, with 6 bases between. CDR3 bases: TGTGCCAGCAGTTTTGTGCGTGAGCAGTTCTTC. It translates to CASSFVREQFF.

The gene calls are TRBV28 and TRBJ2-7; D remains unclear. The CDR3 has 12 amino acids. Trimming removed 4 bases at V and 1 base at J, with 5 bases between. Germline V gene lookup returns CDR1 MDHEN and CDR2 SYDVKM. The CDR3 coding sequence is TGTGCCAGCAGTTACTCTTCCTACGAGCAGTACTTC. Translated: CASSYSSYEQYF.

The chain combines TRBV10-3 with TRBJ2-1, with 7 nucleotides matching TRBD1. The V segment lost 5 bases and the J segment 7 bases; nucleotides outside the gene matches: 2. Per germline, CDR1 ENHRY and CDR2 SYGVKD. The CDR3 extends over 12 amino acids. The CDR3, as DNA: TGTGCCATCAGTACAGGGGAGAATGAGCAGTTCTTC. Its protein product is CAISTGENEQFF.

The CDR3 DNA sequence: TGTGCCAGCAGACAAACCCGGGACTTTTACAATGAGCAGTTCTTC. As protein: CASRQTRDFYNEQFF. The rearrangement uses TRBV7-8 and TRBJ2-1; perhaps TRBD2 as D (6 bases). Trimming removed 6 bases at V and 4 bases at J, with 16 bases between. Germline-derived CDR1 and CDR2 are SGHVS and FQNEAQ. The CDR3 covers 15 residues. Full variable domain (missing parts from reference TRBV7-8 and TRBJ2-1): GAGVSQSPRYKVAKRGQDVALRCDPISGHVSLFWYQQALGQGPEFLTYFQNEAQLDKSGLPSDRFFAERPEGSVSTLKIQRTQQEDSAVYLCASRQTRDFYNEQFFGPGTRLTVL.

The chain employs TRBV28 and TRBJ2-3; D uncertain. The CDR3 spans 10 residues. Germline V lookup: CDR1 MDHEN, CDR2 SYDVKM. Trimming removed 5 bases at V and 3 bases at J, with 0 bases between. CDR3 coding DNA: TGTGCCAGCAGTACAGATACGCAGTATTTT. Translated, it gives CASSTDTQYF. Combining the CDR3 with reference TRBV28 and TRBJ2-3 gives the whole variable domain DVKVTQSSRYLVKRTGEKVFLECVQDMDHENMFWYRQDPGLGLRLIYFSYDVKMKEKGDIPEGYSVSREKKERFSLILESASTNQTSMYLCASSTDTQYFGPGTRLTVL.

This clonotype was detected only a few times. V and J are TRBV28 and TRBJ1-5; weak D call: TRBD1 (5 bases). CDR3 length equals 15 residues. The ends were cut back, 4 bases at V and 4 bases at J, with 14 bases in the middle. Per germline, CDR1 MDHEN and CDR2 SYDVKM. CDR3: CASSSGSEGNQPQHF. The CDR3 coding sequence is TGTGCCAGCAGTTCGGGCAGCGAGGGGAATCAGCCCCAGCATTTT.

The chain uses TRBV6-5 and TRBJ2-3; D possibly matches TRBD1 or TRBD2 (5 bases each). Germline lookup yields CDR1 MNHEY and CDR2 SVGAGI. The V end lost 6 bases, the J end lost 6 bases, and 16 bases lay between the germline ends. CDR3 length equals 14 residues. The DNA of the CDR3 is TGTGCCAGCAGGCCGGGACCAGTCCCGGATACGCAGTATTTT. Its translation is CASRPGPVPDTQYF.

The genes are TRBV12-3 or TRBV12-4 and TRBJ1-5, with a possible D match to TRBD1 (6 bases). The ends were cut back, 9 bases at V and 5 bases at J, with 14 bases in the middle. The CDR3 runs to 13 residues. The CDR3 reads CASDAGAHQPQHF. Here the CDR3 DNA reads TGTGCCAGTGACGCAGGGGCCCATCAGCCCCAGCATTTT.

In this sample, this clonotype turned up a few times. V gene TRBV20-1 combines with J gene TRBJ2-1; 10 nucleotides match TRBD2. Germline-derived CDR1 and CDR2 are DFQATT and SNEGSKA (reference sequence). The CDR3 is 13 residues long. J lost 3 bases, V lost 5 bases, and 1 base had no gene match. The CDR3 reads CSAPSGSYNEQFF. In DNA form, the CDR3 reads TGCAGTGCTCCTAGCGGGAGCTACAATGAGCAGTTCTTC.

The V and J genes are TRBV27 and TRBJ2-1; TRBD1 aligns across 10 bases. Trimming cost V 2 bases and J 6 bases; bases outside gene matches: 4. Germline CDR1 reads MNHEY; CDR2 reads SMNVEV (reference sequence). The CDR3 contains 15 residues. Written as DNA, the CDR3 is TGTGCCAGCAGTTTAGACAGGGGGCAGGGCAATGAGCAGTTCTTC. It encodes CASSLDRGQGNEQFF.

The chain combines TRBV7-9 with TRBJ2-5; no clear D. V was trimmed by 1 base and J by 1 base, leaving 7 bases between them. The CDR3 consists of 14 residues. CDR1 is SEHNR and CDR2 is FQNEAQ in the germline V gene (reference sequence). The CDR3 loop reads CASSLVSGQETQYF. CDR3 DNA sequence: TGTGCCAGCAGCTTAGTGTCAGGCCAAGAGACCCAGTACTTC.

The chain has TRBV9 and TRBJ2-1, with 7 bases that match TRBD2. Germline assignment: CDR1 SGDLS and CDR2 YYNGEE. Germline trimming cut 3 bases from V and 3 bases from J; bases unmatched to any gene: 12. This CDR3 region has 17 residues. CDR3 DNA: TGTGCCAGCAGCGCCTCTGGGGGGGGAGGACTCTACAATGAGCAGTTCTTC. The encoded protein is CASSASGGGGLYNEQFF.